These 30 T cell receptor beta chains came from one sample sequenced in a study of blood T cell repertoires in COVID-19. Profiling relied on immunoSEQ multiplex PCR, and the TCRdb table lists in-frame clones only, not all of them. The profile shows roughly 250,000 clones, around 82% of them singletons. The sequencing input was peripheral blood. The receptors come from a man between 40 and 49 years old with active or convalescent COVID-19.

The V gene is TRBV3-1 (or the pseudogene TRBV3-2), the J gene TRBJ2-7, with 8 bases identical to TRBD1. Germline CDR1 is LGHDT and CDR2 is YNNKEL (reference sequence). Trimming took 4 bases from V and 4 from J; bases not matched to a gene: 6. The CDR3 loop spans 14 amino acids. This CDR3 reads CASSLRTGRYEQYF. As DNA, the CDR3 is TGTGCCAGCAGCCTTCGGACAGGGAGGTACGAGCAGTACTTC.

The V call is TRBV28, the J call TRBJ1-2; D is possibly TRBD1 (6 bases). The germline V and J ends were trimmed by 1 base and 8 bases, with 11 bases remaining between them. Germline CDR1 and CDR2: MDHEN and SYDVKM. The CDR3 length is 13 residues. The CDR3 nucleotides are TGTGCCAGCAGTTTATACAGGGCGGGCGGCTACACCTTC. Its protein is CASSLYRAGGYTF.

This chain uses TRBV10-3 with TRBJ2-1; 9 bases line up with TRBD2. V dropped 3 bases and J dropped 3; count of bases not matched to a gene: 6. Germline loops: CDR1 ENHRY, CDR2 SYGVKD. The CDR3 spans 16 residues. CDR3: CAISDHSSGNYNEQFF. In nucleotides, the CDR3 is TGTGCCATCAGTGACCACTCTAGCGGGAACTACAATGAGCAGTTCTTC.

The rearrangement links TRBV7-2 to TRBJ2-2, with 14 bases lining up with TRBD2. CDR3 length equals 17 residues. V lost 6 bases to trimming and J lost 6 bases; unmatched junction nucleotides: 9. The germline V gene encodes CDR1 SGHTA and CDR2 FQGNSA. CDR3 loop: CASRPTSGGAPPGELFF. CDR3 sequence (DNA): TGTGCCAGCAGACCGACTAGCGGGGGGGCCCCCCCCGGGGAGCTGTTTTTT.

This clone has just a few counts. The chain is built from TRBV4-3 and TRBJ1-6, with 7 bases lining up with TRBD1. The CDR3 runs to 17 residues. Germline values: CDR1 LGHNA, CDR2 YSLEER. V lost 0 bases and J lost 6; bases outside the gene matches: 8. The CDR3: CASSQDYRGSGNSPLHF. CDR3 in DNA: TGCGCCAGCAGCCAAGATTACAGGGGATCGGGTAATTCACCCCTCCACTTT.

This clone appeared a few times. As DNA, the CDR3 is TGCAGTGCTAGTCTCGGGAGGGAAACGGATGGCTACACCTTC. It translates to CSASLGRETDGYTF. The chain employs TRBV20-1 and TRBJ1-2; the D is unclear. Trimming shortened V by 3 bases and J by 6 bases, and 17 bases separated the two germline ends. The CDR3 is 14 residues long. Germline CDR1 DFQATT, CDR2 SNEGSKA (reference sequence).

The chain recombines TRBV9 with TRBJ2-2; D unclear. The CDR3 runs 17 residues. The V end lost 0 bases, the J end lost 6 bases, and 18 bases lay between the germline ends. Per germline, CDR1 SGDLS and CDR2 YYNGEE. CDR3 sequence reads: CASSVGISIGTAGELFF. DNA of the CDR3: TGTGCCAGCAGCGTAGGAATCAGTATAGGAACAGCCGGGGAGCTGTTTTTT. Full variable domain (missing parts from reference TRBV9 and TRBJ2-2): DSGVTQTPKHLITATGQRVTLRCSPRSGDLSVYWYQQSLDQGLQFLIQYYNGEERAKGNILERFSAQQFPDLHSELNLSSLELGDSALYFCASSVGISIGTAGELFFGEGSRLTVL.

This clone was observed a few times. This chain connects TRBV30 to TRBJ2-2; D unresolved. The length of the CDR3 is 13 residues. V lost 3 bases to trimming and J lost 6 bases, with 11 bases between them. Germline CDR1 reads GTSNPN; CDR2 reads SVGIG (reference sequence). The CDR3 sequence: CAWSNSPPGELFF. The DNA for the CDR3 is TGTGCCTGGAGCAACAGCCCCCCCGGGGAGCTGTTTTTT.

This chain links TRBV6-5 with TRBJ2-7; the match to TRBD1 covers 9 bases. This CDR3 has 14 residues. V lost 6 bases and J lost 6; bases outside the gene matches: 9. From germline, CDR1 is MNHEY and CDR2 SVGAGI. This CDR3 is CASRGGTGKGEQYF. The CDR3 nucleotides read TGTGCCAGCAGGGGGGGGACAGGGAAGGGCGAGCAGTACTTC.

This clone was recorded a few times. V and J are TRBV18 and TRBJ1-5; D is unclear. The CDR3 totals 13 residues. CDR1 is KGHSH, CDR2 LQKENI, per germline. Trimming pared 2 bases from V and 7 bases from J, leaving 9 bases between. In DNA, the CDR3 is TGTGCCAGCTCACCAGGTCTTGAGCAGCCCCAGCATTTT. Its protein product is CASSPGLEQPQHF.

This sequence joins TRBV19 and TRBJ2-1, with 7 bases identical to TRBD1. The CDR3 consists of 13 residues. Germline loops: CDR1 LNHDA, CDR2 SQIVND (reference sequence). Trimming took 6 bases from V and 8 from J; bases not matched to a gene: 7. The CDR3 sequence is CASRQGFGYEQFF. The CDR3 nucleotides read TGTGCCAGTAGACAGGGGTTTGGGTATGAGCAGTTCTTC.

This clone was seen a handful of times. The chain carries TRBV24-1 and TRBJ2-2; 7 bases match TRBD1. V lost 0 bases and J lost 6; bases outside the gene matches: 0. CDR3 length: 14 residues. The germline gives CDR1 KGHDR, CDR2 SFDVKD. DNA of the CDR3: TGTGCCACCAGTGATTTGGACAGGGCCGGGGAGCTGTTTTTT. Its translation: CATSDLDRAGELFF.

As DNA, the CDR3 is TGTGCCTGGAGCCACAGGGGGAACACTGAAGCTTTCTTT. Its protein product is CAWSHRGNTEAFF. The V call is TRBV30, the J call TRBJ1-1; 7 nucleotides agree with TRBD1. Germline V gives CDR1 GTSNPN, CDR2 SVGIG (reference sequence). V trimming: 3 bases; J trimming: 1 base; junction bases outside the gene matches: 2. The CDR3 is 13 residues long.

V usage is TRBV5-1 and J usage is TRBJ1-3; D is unresolved. Germline V gene data show CDR1 as SGHRS and CDR2 as YFSETQ. This CDR3 spans 14 amino acids. V was clipped by 0 bases and J by 0 bases, with 4 bases between them. The CDR3 loop is CASSLDYSGNTIYF. The CDR3 bases are TGCGCCAGCAGCTTGGACTACTCTGGAAACACCATATATTTT.

V gene TRBV4-2 combines with J gene TRBJ1-4; D is perhaps TRBD1 (6 bases). This CDR3 contains 16 residues. Germline CDR1 and CDR2: LGHNA and YNFKEQ. Trimming shortened V by 3 bases and J by 0 bases, and 11 bases separated the two germline ends. This CDR3 is CASSQATGTTNEKLFF. The CDR3 nucleotides read TGTGCCAGCAGCCAGGCTACAGGGACAACTAATGAAAAACTGTTTTTT.

The chain links TRBV20-1 to TRBJ1-1, with D possibly being TRBD1 (5 bases). Trimming removed 5 bases at V and 8 bases at J, with 12 bases between. The CDR3 contains 11 residues. Germline CDR1 and CDR2: DFQATT and SNEGSKA (reference sequence). In nucleotides, the CDR3 is TGCAGTGCTGCGGGGCAGGCCGAAGCTTTCTTT. This encodes CSAAGQAEAFF.

The chain couples TRBV6-4 to TRBJ2-1, with D perhaps matching TRBD2 (6 bases). The length of the CDR3 is 15 residues. The germline CDR1 and CDR2 sequences are MRHNA and SNTAGT. Trimming removed 4 bases from V and 1 base from J, with 11 bases in between. In DNA, the CDR3 is TGTGCCAGCAGTGCAGGGCTAGCGTCCTACAATGAGCAGTTCTTC. This gives the protein CASSAGLASYNEQFF.

The DNA for the CDR3 is TGTGCCAGCAGCCAATGGACATTCGGGGGGGACGGTGGCTACACCTTC. It codes for CASSQWTFGGDGGYTF. The chain combines TRBV3-1 (or the pseudogene TRBV3-2) with TRBJ1-2, with D perhaps matching TRBD1 (5 bases). The germline V gene encodes CDR1 LGHDT and CDR2 YNNKEL (reference sequence). V gave up 2 bases and J gave up 7 bases, with 20 bases separating them. There are 16 residues in the CDR3.

The DNA for the CDR3 is TGTGCCAGCATGGACTCCTCCTACAATGAGCAGTTCTTC. It specifies CASMDSSYNEQFF. The J gene is TRBJ2-1, the V gene TRBV12-3 or TRBV12-4; maybe TRBD2 (5 bases). The CDR3 sequence is 13 residues long. V was trimmed by 7 bases and J by 0 bases, leaving 7 bases between them.

V gene TRBV5-6 combines with J gene TRBJ1-3, with D unclear. V was shortened by 0 bases and J by 7 bases, with 11 bases between the two germline ends. CDR1 and CDR2 (germline): SGHDT, YYEEEE. CDR3 length equals 14 residues. The CDR3: CASSLGPLGNTIYF. CDR3 DNA: TGTGCCAGCAGCTTGGGCCCCCTCGGTAACACCATATATTTT.

This chain joins TRBV19 and TRBJ2-3; 12 bases agree with TRBD2. Trimming removed 10 bases from V and 4 bases from J; junction bases left unmatched: 6. The CDR3 has 14 amino acids. Germline V gene lookup returns CDR1 LNHDA and CDR2 SQIVND (reference sequence). CDR3 amino acids: CATLAGGPADTQYF. CDR3 nucleotide sequence: TGTGCCACTCTAGCGGGGGGGCCGGCAGATACGCAGTATTTT.

This clone has more than one count but fewer than ten. The chain has TRBV24-1 and TRBJ1-1, with 7 bases matching TRBD1. The CDR3 consists of 14 residues. V lost 5 bases and J lost 4; bases outside the gene matches: 6. The germline CDR1 and CDR2 sequences are KGHDR and SFDVKD. CDR3 residues: CATSGGRGSTEAFF. CDR3 DNA: TGTGCCACCAGTGGGGGCAGGGGGTCCACTGAAGCTTTCTTT.

CDR3: CASSLDRAFTEAFF. As DNA, the CDR3 is TGTGCCAGCAGCTTAGACAGGGCATTCACTGAAGCTTTCTTT. The rearrangement joins TRBV7-2 to TRBJ1-1; TRBD1 might be the D (6 bases). The V end was cut by 1 base, the J end by 4 bases, with 10 bases between. CDR3 size: 14 residues. CDR1 and CDR2 from the germline V gene are SGHTA and FQGNSA. The full variable domain, its missing parts supplied by reference TRBV7-2 and TRBJ1-1, is GAGVSQSPSNKVTEKGKDVELRCDPISGHTALYWYRQSLGQGLEFLIYFQGNSAPDKSGLPSDRFSAERTGGSVSTLTIQRTQQEDSAVYLCASSLDRAFTEAFFGQGTRLTVV.

V gene TRBV19 combines with J gene TRBJ1-1, with 7 positions matching TRBD1. This CDR3 has 16 amino acids. CDR1 and CDR2 from the germline V gene are LNHDA and SQIVND (reference sequence). The V segment lost 3 bases and the J segment 1 base; nucleotides outside the gene matches: 8. The CDR3 reads CASSIPYRGRNTEAFF. CDR3 nucleotides: TGTGCCAGTAGTATCCCCTACAGGGGAAGGAACACTGAAGCTTTCTTT.

The chain couples TRBV29-1 to TRBJ1-2; D is ambiguous. V was trimmed by 3 bases and J by 1 base, leaving 12 bases between them. This CDR3 is built from 14 residues. Per germline, CDR1 SQVTM and CDR2 ANQGSEA. The CDR3 here is CSVDGQPNNYGYTF. CDR3 bases: TGCAGCGTTGATGGGCAGCCGAATAACTATGGCTACACCTTC.

This rearrangement joins TRBV5-1 to TRBJ2-1; 13 bases are shared with TRBD2. This CDR3 is 21 amino acids long. V lost 0 bases to trimming and J lost 2 bases; unmatched junction nucleotides: 14. Germline V gives CDR1 SGHRS, CDR2 YFSETQ. As DNA, the CDR3 is TGCGCCAGCAGCTTGGGGGACAGATGGACTAGCGGGAGCCTCGCCTACAATGAGCAGTTCTTC. This translates into CASSLGDRWTSGSLAYNEQFF.

The V call is TRBV11-3, the J call TRBJ1-6; unclear D gene. Germline V CDR1 and CDR2: SGHNT, YENEEA. This CDR3 has 15 amino acids. V was pared by 1 base and J by 6 bases, with 10 bases between. CDR3 bases: TGTGCCAGCAGCTTAGGGGCGCTGCCTAATTCACCCCTCCACTTT. Amino acids: CASSLGALPNSPLHF.

This chain links TRBV13 with TRBJ1-6; D not resolved. CDR3 length: 14 amino acids. Germline assignment: CDR1 PRHDT and CDR2 FYEKMQ (reference sequence). V lost 6 bases and J 7 bases, leaving 13 bases between the germline ends. The CDR3 region is CASRLRETNSPLHF. The CDR3 DNA sequence: TGTGCCAGCAGACTACGGGAGACAAATTCACCCCTCCACTTT.

A single count supports this clone. The chain uses TRBV7-9 and TRBJ1-1, with TRBD1 identical over 9 bases. Per germline, CDR1 SEHNR and CDR2 FQNEAQ (reference sequence). With 3 bases clipped from V and 2 bases from J, the junction kept 4 bases outside the gene matches. This CDR3 comprises 15 residues. As DNA, the CDR3 is TGTGCCAGCAGCTTTACAACAGGGGGCAACACTGAAGCTTTCTTT. Its translation is CASSFTTGGNTEAFF. The whole variable domain, filled in from reference TRBV7-9 and TRBJ1-1, reads DTGVSQNPRHKITKRGQNVTFRCDPISEHNRLYWYRQTLGQGPEFLTYFQNEAQLEKSRLLSDRFSAERPKGSFSTLEIQRTEQGDSAMYLCASSFTTGGNTEAFFGQGTRLTVV.

J is TRBJ1-1 and V is TRBV5-1, with TRBD1 matching 8 bases. The germline CDR1 and CDR2 sequences are SGHRS and YFSETQ. The CDR3 consists of 14 residues. The V segment lost 3 bases and the J segment 2 bases; nucleotides outside the gene matches: 3. CDR3 sequence (DNA): TGCGCCAGCAGCTCGGGACAGGACAACACTGAAGCTTTCTTT. It specifies CASSSGQDNTEAFF.